Sequencing of this T cell receptor beta chain was carried out in a study of T-cell reconstitution after alpha-beta-depleted transplantation in children. As it was prepared, the TCRbeta library received unique molecular identifiers. Each CDR3 protein gets one entry after TCRdb re-called the PCR reads with MiXCR. The data contain some 76,000 distinct CDR3 sequences, 11% of them singletons. The CDR3 runs 13 residues. Germline values: CDR1 SNHLY, CDR2 FYNNEI. Study findings and constraints: Some patients' high day-60 TCRbeta diversity was traced to surviving recipient T cells and thymic progenitors. A year post-transplant, T-cell counts and diversity derived mostly from newly produced T cells.

As concerns this clonotype: The antigen is undetermined. One end of the junction varies from germline; a read error may be responsible.

This TCR was recovered from a boy between 10 and 17 years old with acute myeloid leukemia, due to receive a stem cell transplant. The sequencing here drew on PBMCs, taken before TCRalphabeta/CD19-depleted stem cell transplant. The V and J genes are TRBV2 and TRBJ2-5; possible D gene TRBD1, 5 bases. The CDR3 sequence is CASNRQIQENQYF. For the CDR3, the DNA is TGTGCCAGCAACAGACAGATCCAAGAGAACCAGTACTTC.